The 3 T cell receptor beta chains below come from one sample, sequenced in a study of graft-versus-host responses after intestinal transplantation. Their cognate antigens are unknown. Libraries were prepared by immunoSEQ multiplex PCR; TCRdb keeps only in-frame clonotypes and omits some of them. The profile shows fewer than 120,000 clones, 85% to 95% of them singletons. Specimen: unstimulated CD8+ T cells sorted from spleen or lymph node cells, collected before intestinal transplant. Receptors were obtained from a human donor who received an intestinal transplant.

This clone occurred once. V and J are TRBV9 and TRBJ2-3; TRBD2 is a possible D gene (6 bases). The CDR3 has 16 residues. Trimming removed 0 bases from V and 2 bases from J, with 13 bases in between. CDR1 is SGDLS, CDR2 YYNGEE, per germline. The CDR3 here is CASSVGPSAPTDTQYF. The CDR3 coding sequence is TGTGCCAGCAGCGTAGGACCTAGCGCCCCCACAGATACGCAGTATTTT.

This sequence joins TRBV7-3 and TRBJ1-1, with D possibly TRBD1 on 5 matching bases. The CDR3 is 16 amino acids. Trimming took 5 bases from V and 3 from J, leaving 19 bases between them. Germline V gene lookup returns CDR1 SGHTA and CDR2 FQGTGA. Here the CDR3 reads CASSEGDGEVDTEAFF. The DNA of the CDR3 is TGTGCCAGCAGCGAAGGGGACGGGGAGGTTGACACTGAAGCTTTCTTT.

CDR3 sequence: CASSSRVKASTGELFF. The CDR3 DNA sequence: TGTGCCAGCAGTTCCCGGGTCAAGGCGTCCACCGGGGAGCTGTTTTTT. The rearrangement links TRBV27 to TRBJ2-2; D is uncertain. The germline CDR1 and CDR2 sequences are MNHEY and SMNVEV (reference sequence). The CDR3 extends over 16 amino acids. V was trimmed by 4 bases and J by 4 bases, leaving 16 bases between them.